Here is one TCR beta chain with its context. At one boundary the junction diverges from the germline segment, which might be a read error. Data came from immunoSEQ multiplex PCR; TCRdb stores just in-frame clones and leaves some out. The sample has around 40,000 clones, roughly nine tenths seen once. The entry originates in a study of T cell changes during pregnancy in multiple sclerosis. The CDR3 totals 16 residues. Germline loops: CDR1 SSHAT, CDR2 FNYEAQ (reference sequence). This clonotype originated in a female donor with multiple sclerosis, enrolled in a pregnancy study. The chain couples TRBV7-7 to TRBJ2-2, with 8 positions matching TRBD2. This specimen was CD4+ T cells from peripheral blood mononuclear cells, taken in the first trimester of pregnancy. DNA of the CDR3: TGTGCTAGCAGCCCTGGGCGGGGGGCGGACACCGGGGAGCTGTTTTTT. Protein sequence: CASSPGRGADTGELFF.